This TCR beta chain was retrieved from a study of T cell responses to AZD1222 COVID-19 vaccine. In the study overall: Pooling covered second doses at about 4 or about 12 weeks. Overall study results and limits: Baseline serostatus was positive in only a handful of AZD1222 recipients.

Some clones are missing from TCRdb's copy, which holds only in-frame ones; the method was immunoSEQ multiplex PCR. The data hold 150,000 or so clones, with around 85% observed a single time. Comments on this clone: The antigen remains unidentified.

This CDR3 has 19 residues. V lost 6 bases, J lost 0 bases, and 25 bases lay in between. Germline V CDR1 and CDR2: ENHRY, SYGVKD. The TCR sequence derives from an adult in good health. Sequencing used peripheral blood, obtained on day 0 of AZD1222 vaccination. The V and J genes are TRBV10-3 and TRBJ2-3, with D tentatively TRBD2 (6 bases). CDR3 coding DNA: TGTGCCATCAGCCTAGTGACCTCGGGGGTTAGCACTAGCACAGATACGCAGTATTTT. Encoded protein: CAISLVTSGVSTSTDTQYF.